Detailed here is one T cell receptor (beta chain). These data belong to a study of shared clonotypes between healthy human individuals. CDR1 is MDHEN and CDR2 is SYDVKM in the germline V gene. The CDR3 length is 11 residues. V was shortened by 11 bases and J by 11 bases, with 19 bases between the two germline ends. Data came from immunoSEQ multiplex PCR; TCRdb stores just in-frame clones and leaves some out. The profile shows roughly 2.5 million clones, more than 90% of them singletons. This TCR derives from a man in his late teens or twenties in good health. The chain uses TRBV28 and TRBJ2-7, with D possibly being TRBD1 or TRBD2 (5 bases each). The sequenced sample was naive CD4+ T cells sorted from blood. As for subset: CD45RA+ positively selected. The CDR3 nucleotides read TGTGCCTGCATGGGGGAGTTTCGGGAGTACTTC. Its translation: CACMGEFREYF. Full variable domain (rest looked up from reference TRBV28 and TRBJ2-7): DVKVTQSSRYLVKRTGEKVFLECVQDMDHENMFWYRQDPGLGLRLIYFSYDVKMKEKGDIPEGYSVSREKKERFSLILESASTNQTSMYLCACMGEFREYFGPGTRLTVT.